Detailed here is one T cell receptor (beta chain). These data are taken from a study of blood T cell repertoires in COVID-19. The overall study: Specimens from acute and convalescent COVID-19 originated in the United States, Italy and Spain. Sources were T cells, B-cell-depleted T cells, or PBMCs; the material itself was cDNA or gDNA.

Per the germline V gene, CDR1 is SGHNT and CDR2 is YYREEE (reference sequence). This CDR3 comprises 14 residues. J lost 7 bases, V lost 4 bases, and 10 bases had no gene match. Clones were read by immunoSEQ multiplex PCR, and TCRdb kept only the in-frame ones, dropping some. The table has under 100,000 clones, around 87% seen once. The genes are TRBV5-4 and TRBJ1-2, with 7 bases aligning to TRBD1. The origin of this receptor is a human donor in a cohort sampled during active COVID-19. The source material was peripheral blood. The CDR3 loop reads CASSLGAGGPGYTF. The CDR3 DNA is TGTGCCAGCAGCCTTGGGGCAGGGGGACCTGGCTACACCTTC. Using reference TRBV5-4 and TRBJ1-2 for the parts outside the CDR3, the full variable domain is ETGVTQSPTHLIKTRGQQVTLRCSSQSGHNTVSWYQQALGQGPQFIFQYYREEENGRGNFPPRFSGLQFPNYSSELNVNALELDDSALYLCASSLGAGGPGYTFGSGTRLTVV.